This T cell receptor beta chain was identified during a study of patients and donors after allogeneic stem cell transplantation. TCRdb fed the RT-PCR reads into MiXCR, producing one record per CDR3 protein. This repertoire shows about a million distinct CDR3 sequences, about a sixth found once; its top ten account for around 6%. Trimming stripped 11 bases from V and 2 bases from J, with 13 bases between. Germline lookup yields CDR1 ENHRY and CDR2 SYGVKD. There are 13 residues in the CDR3. The table lists this clonotype with a few counts. This sequence originates from a human donor who was either an allogeneic HSCT recipient or a stem cell or donor lymphocyte infusion donor (not recorded which). It is not recorded whose cells these are; they may come from a transplant donor. Sequenced input: blood, either unsorted or a sorted T cell fraction (not recorded which). The chain joins TRBV10-3 to TRBJ2-1; D could derive from TRBD1 or TRBD2 (5 bases each). The CDR3 bases are TGTGCCGCAAGCAGGGACCCCTACAATGAGCAGTTCTTC. Translated, it gives CAASRDPYNEQFF.